The clone carrying this T cell receptor beta chain was recorded only once. The sample belongs to a study of blood T cell repertoires in COVID-19. Across the study: COVID-19 samples collected from the United States, Italy and Spain covered acute and convalescent phases. In each case, the material was cDNA or gDNA derived from T cells, B-cell-depleted T cells, or PBMCs.

The germline CDR1 and CDR2 sequences are SEHNR and FQNEAQ (reference sequence). J lost 1 base, V lost 0 bases, and 8 bases had no gene match. The CDR3 consists of 17 residues. Original handling: Reference gene primers were amplified, and this amplification served to estimate nucleated cell counts. Measured with immunoSEQ multiplex PCR; TCRdb has only the in-frame clones, and not every one. From that table come the V and J calls and clone size; the DNA was used to work out D and trimming. In the table there are about 58,000 clones, approximately 90% of which are singletons. This sequence originates from a woman in her sixties or seventies with active COVID-19. The chain carries TRBV7-9 and TRBJ2-5; 7 positions agree with TRBD2. What was sequenced was peripheral blood. In nucleotides, the CDR3 is TGTGCCAGCAGCTTAGCGCACAGCGGGGCAACCCAAGAGACCCAGTACTTC. Translating it yields CASSLAHSGATQETQYF.